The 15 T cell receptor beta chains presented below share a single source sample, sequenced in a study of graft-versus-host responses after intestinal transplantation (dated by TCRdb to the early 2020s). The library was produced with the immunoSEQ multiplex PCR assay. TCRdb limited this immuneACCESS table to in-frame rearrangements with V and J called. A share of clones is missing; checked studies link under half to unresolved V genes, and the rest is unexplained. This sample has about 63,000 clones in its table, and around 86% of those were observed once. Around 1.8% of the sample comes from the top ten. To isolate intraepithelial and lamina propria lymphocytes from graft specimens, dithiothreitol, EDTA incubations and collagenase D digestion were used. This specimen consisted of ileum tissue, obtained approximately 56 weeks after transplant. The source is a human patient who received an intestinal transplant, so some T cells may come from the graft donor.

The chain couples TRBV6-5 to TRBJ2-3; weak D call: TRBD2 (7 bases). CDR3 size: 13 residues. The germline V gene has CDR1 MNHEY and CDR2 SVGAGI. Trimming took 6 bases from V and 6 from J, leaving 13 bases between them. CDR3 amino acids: CASSWGGPDTQYF. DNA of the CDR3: TGTGCCAGCAGCTGGGGGGGGCCGGATACGCAGTATTTT.

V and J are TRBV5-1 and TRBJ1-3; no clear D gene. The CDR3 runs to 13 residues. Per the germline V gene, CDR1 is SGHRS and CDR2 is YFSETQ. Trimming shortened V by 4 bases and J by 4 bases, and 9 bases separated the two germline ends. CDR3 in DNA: TGCGCCAGCAGCCCCACCGAGGGAAACACCATATATTTT. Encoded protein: CASSPTEGNTIYF.

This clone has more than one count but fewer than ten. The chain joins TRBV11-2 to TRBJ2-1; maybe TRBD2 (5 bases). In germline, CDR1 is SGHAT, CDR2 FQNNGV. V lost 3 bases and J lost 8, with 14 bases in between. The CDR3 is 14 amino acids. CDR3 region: CASSFEGPVYEQFF. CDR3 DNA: TGTGCCAGCAGCTTCGAGGGCCCAGTGTATGAGCAGTTCTTC.

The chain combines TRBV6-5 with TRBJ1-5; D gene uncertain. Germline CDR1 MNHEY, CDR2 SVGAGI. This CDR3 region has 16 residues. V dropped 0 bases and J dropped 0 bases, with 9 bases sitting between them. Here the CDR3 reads CASSYSSRYSNQPQHF. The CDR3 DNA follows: TGTGCCAGCAGTTACTCCAGTCGTTATAGCAATCAGCCCCAGCATTTT.

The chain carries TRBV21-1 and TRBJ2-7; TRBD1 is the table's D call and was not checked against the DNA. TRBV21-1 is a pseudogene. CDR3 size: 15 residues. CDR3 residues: CASSIPGTVSYEQYF. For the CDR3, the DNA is TGTGCCAGCAGCATACCCGGGACAGTCTCCTACGAGCAGTACTTC.

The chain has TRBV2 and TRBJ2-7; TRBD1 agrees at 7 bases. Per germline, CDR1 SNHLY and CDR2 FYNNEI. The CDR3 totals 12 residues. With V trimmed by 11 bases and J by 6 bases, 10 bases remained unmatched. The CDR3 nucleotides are TGTGCCTCACCGACAGGGACGGGCGAGCAGTACTTC. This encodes CASPTGTGEQYF. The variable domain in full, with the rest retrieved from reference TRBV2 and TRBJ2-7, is EPEVTQTPSHQVTQMGQEVILRCVPISNHLYFYWYRQILGQKVEFLVSFYNNEISEKSEIFDDQFSVERPDGSNFTLKIRSTKLEDSAMYFCASPTGTGEQYFGPGTRLTVT.

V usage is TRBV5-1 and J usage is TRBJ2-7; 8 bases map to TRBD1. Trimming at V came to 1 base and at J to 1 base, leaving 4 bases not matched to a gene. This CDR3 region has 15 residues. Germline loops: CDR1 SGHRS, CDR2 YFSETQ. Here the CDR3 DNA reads TGCGCCAGCAGCTTGTTTCAGGGGGCGTCCTACGAGCAGTACTTC. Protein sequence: CASSLFQGASYEQYF.

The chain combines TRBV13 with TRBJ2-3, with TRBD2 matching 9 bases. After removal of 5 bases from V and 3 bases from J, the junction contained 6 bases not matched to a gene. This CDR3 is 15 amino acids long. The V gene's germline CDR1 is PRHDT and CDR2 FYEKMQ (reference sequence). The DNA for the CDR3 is TGTGCCAGCAGCCGCGGGGCGGGGGGGACAGATACGCAGTATTTT. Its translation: CASSRGAGGTDTQYF.

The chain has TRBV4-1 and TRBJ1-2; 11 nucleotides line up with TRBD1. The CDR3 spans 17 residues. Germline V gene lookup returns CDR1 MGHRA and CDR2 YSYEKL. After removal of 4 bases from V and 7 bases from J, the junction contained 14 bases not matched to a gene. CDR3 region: CASSPRGAGQGALGYTF. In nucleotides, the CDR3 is TGCGCCAGCAGCCCCCGCGGGGCCGGACAGGGGGCGCTTGGCTACACCTTC.

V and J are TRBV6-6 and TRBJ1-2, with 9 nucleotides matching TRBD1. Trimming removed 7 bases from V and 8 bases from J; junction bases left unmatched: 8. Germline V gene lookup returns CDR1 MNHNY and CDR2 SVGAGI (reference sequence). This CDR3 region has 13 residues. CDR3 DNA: TGTGCCAGCACTAAGGACAGGGGAAGCGGCTACACCTTC. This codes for CASTKDRGSGYTF.

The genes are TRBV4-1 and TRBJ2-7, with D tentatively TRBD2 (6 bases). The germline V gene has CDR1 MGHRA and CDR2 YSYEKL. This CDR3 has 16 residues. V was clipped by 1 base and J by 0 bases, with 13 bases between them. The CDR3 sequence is CASSQGGTFRSYEQYF. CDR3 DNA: TGCGCCAGCAGCCAAGGGGGGACTTTCCGCTCCTACGAGCAGTACTTC.

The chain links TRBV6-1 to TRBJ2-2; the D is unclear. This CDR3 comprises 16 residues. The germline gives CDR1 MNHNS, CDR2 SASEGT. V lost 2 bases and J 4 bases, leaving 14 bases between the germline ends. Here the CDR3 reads CASSERPAPPTGELFF. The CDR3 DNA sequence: TGTGCCAGCAGTGAAAGGCCTGCACCACCCACCGGGGAGCTGTTTTTT.

This CDR3 is CASSPIRGGGNEQFF. As DNA, the CDR3 is TGTGCCAGCAGCCCAATCAGGGGAGGAGGGAATGAGCAGTTCTTC. This chain connects TRBV5-6 to TRBJ2-1; possibly TRBD1 or TRBD2 for D (6 bases each). CDR3 length: 15 residues. Germline CDR1 and CDR2: SGHDT and YYEEEE. V was cut by 4 bases and J by 7 bases, with 18 bases left in between.

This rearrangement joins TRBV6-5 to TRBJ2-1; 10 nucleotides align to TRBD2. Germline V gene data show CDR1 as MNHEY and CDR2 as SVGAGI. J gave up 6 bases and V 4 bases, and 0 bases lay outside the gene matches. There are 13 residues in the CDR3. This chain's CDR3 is CASSWTSGNEQFF. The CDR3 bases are TGTGCCAGCAGTTGGACTAGCGGCAATGAGCAGTTCTTC.

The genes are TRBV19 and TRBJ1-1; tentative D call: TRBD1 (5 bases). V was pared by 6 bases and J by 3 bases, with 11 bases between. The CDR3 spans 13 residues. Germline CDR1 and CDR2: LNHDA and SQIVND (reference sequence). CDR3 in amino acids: CASSLTDDTEAFF. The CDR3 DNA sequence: TGTGCCAGTAGCCTGACAGACGACACTGAAGCTTTCTTT.